Listed here are 9 T cell receptor beta chains from one sample, sequenced in a study of cytomegalovirus exposure and HLA in healthy donors. Primers for the PCR totalled 60 Vbeta and 13 Jbeta. Sequencing was performed with immunoSEQ multiplex PCR; in TCRdb, only in-frame clones are kept and a portion is missing. Here the sample spans roughly 200,000 clones, about four fifths being singletons. Sequences were obtained from PBMCs. The receptors come from a woman aged 25 to 39 in good health and CMV-seropositive.

The V and J genes are TRBV6-5 and TRBJ2-2; no reliable D call. V was clipped by 6 bases and J by 4 bases, with 3 bases between them. The CDR3 extends over 11 amino acids. Germline V CDR1 and CDR2: MNHEY, SVGAGI. CDR3: CASSFTGELFF. CDR3 coding DNA: TGTGCCAGCAGCTTCACCGGGGAGCTGTTTTTT.

J is TRBJ2-7 and V is TRBV11-2; TRBD2 aligns across 7 bases. Germline V CDR1 and CDR2: SGHAT, FQNNGV. V dropped 5 bases and J dropped 3; count of bases not matched to a gene: 10. The CDR3 covers 15 residues. This CDR3 reads CASSLASSGVYEQYF. DNA for the CDR3: TGTGCCAGCAGCCTCGCGTCGAGCGGGGTCTACGAGCAGTACTTC.

This chain connects TRBV6-1 to TRBJ2-7; the D gene is possibly TRBD1 (6 bases). The V and J ends lost 1 base and 5 bases respectively, with 12 bases between them. This CDR3 has 14 residues. CDR1 is MNHNS and CDR2 is SASEGT in the germline V gene. Here the CDR3 DNA reads TGTGCCAGCAGTGAAGGCACCAGGGGCCACGAGCAGTACTTC. Protein sequence: CASSEGTRGHEQYF.

This clone was seen a handful of times. The chain recombines TRBV5-6 with TRBJ2-1; 8 bases line up with TRBD2. Germline V lookup: CDR1 SGHDT, CDR2 YYEEEE. With 2 bases clipped from V and 9 bases from J, the junction kept 7 bases outside the gene matches. This CDR3 comprises 14 residues. The CDR3 DNA is TGTGCCAGCAGCTTTGGCCACGGGAGGGGTGAGCAGTTCTTC. Translating it yields CASSFGHGRGEQFF.

V gene TRBV5-1 combines with J gene TRBJ1-1, with D possibly TRBD1 on 6 matching bases. The CDR3 loop spans 15 amino acids. Trimming took 4 bases from V and 0 from J, leaving 13 bases between them. Germline assignment: CDR1 SGHRS and CDR2 YFSETQ. Here the CDR3 reads CASSGGQPLNTEAFF. DNA of the CDR3: TGCGCCAGCAGCGGCGGACAGCCCTTGAACACTGAAGCTTTCTTT.

The chain joins TRBV9 to TRBJ2-5; TRBD1 matches 7 bases. V shed 0 bases and J 2 bases; nucleotides not matched to a gene: 7. The CDR3 has 16 residues. Germline lookup yields CDR1 SGDLS and CDR2 YYNGEE. The CDR3 bases are TGTGCCAGCAGCGTAGCTTGGGGACAGCTACAAGAGACCCAGTACTTC. Amino acids: CASSVAWGQLQETQYF.

The V gene is TRBV19, the J gene TRBJ2-7; 7 nucleotides line up with TRBD1. CDR3 size: 14 residues. Germline assignment: CDR1 LNHDA and CDR2 SQIVND (reference sequence). V shed 5 bases, J shed 2 bases, and the junction held 6 bases outside the gene matches. CDR3 nucleotides: TGTGCCAGTAGTCCCCGGACAGGTACCTACGAGCAGTACTTC. It is translated as CASSPRTGTYEQYF.

The chain is built from TRBV28 and TRBJ2-1, with 11 bases aligning to TRBD2. This CDR3 comprises 16 residues. Germline lookup yields CDR1 MDHEN and CDR2 SYDVKM. Trimming removed 6 bases from V and 9 bases from J; junction bases left unmatched: 13. The DNA of the CDR3 is TGTGCCAGCAGGAAAATACCGGGACTAGCGGATCCTGAGCAGTTCTTC. This gives the protein CASRKIPGLADPEQFF.

The CDR3 nucleotides read TGTGCCAGCAGTGACTTTAGAATTCAGTACTTC. Translation: CASSDFRIQYF. The chain links TRBV6-1 to TRBJ2-4; the D is unclear. The CDR3 is 11 residues long. Trimming pared 3 bases from V and 10 bases from J, leaving 7 bases between. The germline gives CDR1 MNHNS, CDR2 SASEGT.